The T cell receptor (beta chain) described here comes from a study of shared clonotypes between healthy human individuals. TCRdb's copy holds only in-frame clones and misses some; the assay was immunoSEQ multiplex PCR. The table lists some 2.1 million clones, around 93% of them singletons. Concerning this clone itself: Its antigen is unknown.

V shed 6 bases and J shed 7 bases, with 28 bases lying between them. The CDR3 is made up of 18 amino acids. CDR1 WNHNN and CDR2 SYGVQD come from the germline V gene (reference sequence). Naive CD8 isolation took CD45RO-negative cells positively selected for CCR7 and excluded terminally differentiated effector memory CD45RA+ cells. Whole-study findings and limits: All-four-donor shared clonotypes had higher generation probabilities than non-shared clonotypes did. The sole specimen, blood, was sampled, and tissue repertoires likely differ.

The chain employs TRBV10-1 and TRBJ2-1; D unresolved. The sequence derives from a man between 18 and 29 years old in good health. Some clones in this sample may be carry-over from other donors' samples. Sequenced material: naive CD8+ T cells from PBMCs. The chain's CDR3 is CASSGSTNPSSIKNEQFF. In DNA, the CDR3 is TGCGCCAGCAGCGGTTCTACGAATCCTTCCTCTATTAAAAATGAGCAGTTCTTC.